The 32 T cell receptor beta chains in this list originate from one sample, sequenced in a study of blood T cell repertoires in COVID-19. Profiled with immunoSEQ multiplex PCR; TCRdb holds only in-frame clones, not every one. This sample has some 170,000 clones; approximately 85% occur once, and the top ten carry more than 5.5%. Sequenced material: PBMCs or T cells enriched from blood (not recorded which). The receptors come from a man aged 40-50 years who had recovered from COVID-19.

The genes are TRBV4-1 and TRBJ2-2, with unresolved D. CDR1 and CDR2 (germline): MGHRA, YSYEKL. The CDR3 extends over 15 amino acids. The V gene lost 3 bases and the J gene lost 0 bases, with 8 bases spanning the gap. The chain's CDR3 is CASSQSTANTGELFF. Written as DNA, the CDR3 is TGCGCCAGCAGCCAGTCAACAGCGAACACCGGGGAGCTGTTTTTT.

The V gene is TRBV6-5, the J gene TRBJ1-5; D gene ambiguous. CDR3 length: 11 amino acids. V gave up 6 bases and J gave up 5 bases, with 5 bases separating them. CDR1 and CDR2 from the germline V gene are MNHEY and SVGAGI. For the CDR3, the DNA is TGTGCCAGCAGAGCGGATCAGCCCCAGCATTTT. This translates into CASRADQPQHF.

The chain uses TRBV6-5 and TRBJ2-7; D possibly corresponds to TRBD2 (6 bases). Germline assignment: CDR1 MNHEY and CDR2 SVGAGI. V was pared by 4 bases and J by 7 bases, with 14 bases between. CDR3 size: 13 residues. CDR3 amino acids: CASSSRVGGEQYF. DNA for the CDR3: TGTGCCAGCAGTTCCCGTGTGGGGGGAGAGCAGTACTTC.

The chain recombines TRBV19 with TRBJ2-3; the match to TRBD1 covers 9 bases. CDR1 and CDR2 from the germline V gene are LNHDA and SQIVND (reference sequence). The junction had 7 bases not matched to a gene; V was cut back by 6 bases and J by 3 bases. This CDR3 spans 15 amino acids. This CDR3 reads CASRGDRVRTDTQYF. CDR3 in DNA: TGTGCCAGTAGGGGGGACAGGGTAAGGACAGATACGCAGTATTTT.

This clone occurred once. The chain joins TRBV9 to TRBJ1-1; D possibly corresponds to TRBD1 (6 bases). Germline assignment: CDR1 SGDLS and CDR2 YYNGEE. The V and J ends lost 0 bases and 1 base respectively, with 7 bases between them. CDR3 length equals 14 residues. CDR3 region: CASSVGTANTEAFF. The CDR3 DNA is TGTGCCAGCAGCGTAGGGACAGCGAACACTGAAGCTTTCTTT.

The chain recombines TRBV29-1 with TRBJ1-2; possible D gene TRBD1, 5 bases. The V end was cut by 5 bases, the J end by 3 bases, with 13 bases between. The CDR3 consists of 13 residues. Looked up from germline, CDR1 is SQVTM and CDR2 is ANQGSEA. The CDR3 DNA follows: TGCAGCGTTTCAGGCAGGGAGGACTATGGCTACACCTTC. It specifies CSVSGREDYGYTF.

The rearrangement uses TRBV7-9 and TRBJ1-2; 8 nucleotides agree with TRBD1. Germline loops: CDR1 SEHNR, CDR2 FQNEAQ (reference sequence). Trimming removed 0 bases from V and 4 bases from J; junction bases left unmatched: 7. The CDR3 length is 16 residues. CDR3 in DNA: TGTGCCAGCAGCTTAGCGGGTCAGGGGGCCTCCTATGGCTACACCTTC. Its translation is CASSLAGQGASYGYTF.

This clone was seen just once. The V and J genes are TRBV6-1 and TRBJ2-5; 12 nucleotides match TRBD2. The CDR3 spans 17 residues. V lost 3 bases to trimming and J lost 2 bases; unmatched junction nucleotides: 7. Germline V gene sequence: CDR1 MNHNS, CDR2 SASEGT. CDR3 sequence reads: CASSELAGGRPQETQYF. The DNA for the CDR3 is TGTGCCAGCAGTGAGCTAGCGGGGGGGAGACCTCAAGAGACCCAGTACTTC.

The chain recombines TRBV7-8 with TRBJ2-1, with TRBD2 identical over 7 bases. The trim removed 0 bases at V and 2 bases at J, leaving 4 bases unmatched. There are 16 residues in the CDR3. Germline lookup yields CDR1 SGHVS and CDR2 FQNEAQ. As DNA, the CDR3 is TGTGCCAGCAGCTTAGCGCGGCTAGCGGCCTACAATGAGCAGTTCTTC. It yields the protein CASSLARLAAYNEQFF.

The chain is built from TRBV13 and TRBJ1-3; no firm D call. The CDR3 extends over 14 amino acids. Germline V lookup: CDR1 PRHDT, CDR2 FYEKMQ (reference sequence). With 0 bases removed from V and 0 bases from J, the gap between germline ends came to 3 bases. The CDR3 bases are TGTGCCAGCAGCTTAGGCCACTCTGGAAACACCATATATTTT. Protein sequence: CASSLGHSGNTIYF.

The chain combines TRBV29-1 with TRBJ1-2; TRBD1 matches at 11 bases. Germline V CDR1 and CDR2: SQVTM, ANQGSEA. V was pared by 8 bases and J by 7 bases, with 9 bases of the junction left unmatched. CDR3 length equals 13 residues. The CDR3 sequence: CSSSDRGRGGYTF. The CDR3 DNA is TGCAGCTCGTCGGACAGGGGGCGCGGTGGCTACACCTTC. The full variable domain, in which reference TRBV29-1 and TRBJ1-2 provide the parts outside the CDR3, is SAVISQKPSRDICQRGTSLTIQCQVDSQVTMMFWYRQQPGQSLTLIATANQGSEATYESGFVIDKFPISRPNLTFSTLTVSNMSPEDSSIYLCSSSDRGRGGYTFGSGTRLTVV.

CDR3 loop: CASRHSAGGQDTQYF. CDR3 bases: TGCGCCAGCAGACACTCAGCGGGGGGGCAGGATACGCAGTATTTT. V is TRBV10-2 and J is TRBJ2-3; 10 positions agree with TRBD2. The CDR3 is 15 amino acids. J gave up 6 bases and V 6 bases, and 9 bases lay outside the gene matches. Germline V gene lookup returns CDR1 WSHSY and CDR2 SAAADI.

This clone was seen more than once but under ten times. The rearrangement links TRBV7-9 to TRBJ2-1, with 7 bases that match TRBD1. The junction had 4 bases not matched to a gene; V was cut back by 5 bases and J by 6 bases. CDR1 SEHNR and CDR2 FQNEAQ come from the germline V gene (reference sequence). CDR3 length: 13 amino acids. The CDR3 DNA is TGTGCCAGCAGCCTGACAGGGTCCAATGAGCAGTTCTTC. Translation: CASSLTGSNEQFF.

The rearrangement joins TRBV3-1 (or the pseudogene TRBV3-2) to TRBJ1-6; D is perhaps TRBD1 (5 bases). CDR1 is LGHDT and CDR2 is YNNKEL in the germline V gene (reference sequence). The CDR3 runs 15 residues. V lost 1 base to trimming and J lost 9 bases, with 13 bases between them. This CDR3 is CASSQVAVGGSPLHF. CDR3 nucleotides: TGTGCCAGCAGCCAAGTGGCAGTGGGGGGTTCACCCCTCCACTTT.

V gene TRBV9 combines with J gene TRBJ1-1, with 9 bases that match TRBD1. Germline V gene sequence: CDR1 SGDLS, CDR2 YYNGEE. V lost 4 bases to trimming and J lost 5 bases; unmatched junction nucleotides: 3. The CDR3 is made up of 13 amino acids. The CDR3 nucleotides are TGTGCCAGCAGCACAGGGGGCGAAACTGAAGCTTTCTTT. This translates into CASSTGGETEAFF.

As DNA, the CDR3 is TGTGCCAGCAGCGGACAGATGCTTAACTATGGCTACACCTTC. Protein product: CASSGQMLNYGYTF. V and J are TRBV9 and TRBJ1-2; a weak D match, TRBD1 (5 bases). Germline-derived CDR1 and CDR2 are SGDLS and YYNGEE. V lost 3 bases, J lost 1 base, and 10 bases lay in between. This CDR3 contains 14 residues.

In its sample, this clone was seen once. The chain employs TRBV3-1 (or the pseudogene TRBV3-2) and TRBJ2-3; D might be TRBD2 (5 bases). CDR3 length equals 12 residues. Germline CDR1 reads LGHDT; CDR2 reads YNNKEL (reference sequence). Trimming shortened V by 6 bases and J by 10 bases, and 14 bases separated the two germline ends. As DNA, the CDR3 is TGTGCCAGCAGGGACTCCCAGTGGGCGCAGTATTTT. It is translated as CASRDSQWAQYF.

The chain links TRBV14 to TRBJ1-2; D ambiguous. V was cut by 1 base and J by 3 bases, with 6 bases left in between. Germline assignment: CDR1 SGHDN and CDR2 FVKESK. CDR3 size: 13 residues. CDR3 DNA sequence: TGTGCCAGCAGCCAAGGAGGGTACTATGGCTACACCTTC. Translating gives CASSQGGYYGYTF. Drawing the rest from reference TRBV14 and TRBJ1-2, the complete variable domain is EAGVTQFPSHSVIEKGQTVTLRCDPISGHDNLYWYRRVMGKEIKFLLHFVKESKQDESGMPNNRFLAERTGGTYSTLKVQPAELEDSGVYFCASSQGGYYGYTFGSGTRLTVV.

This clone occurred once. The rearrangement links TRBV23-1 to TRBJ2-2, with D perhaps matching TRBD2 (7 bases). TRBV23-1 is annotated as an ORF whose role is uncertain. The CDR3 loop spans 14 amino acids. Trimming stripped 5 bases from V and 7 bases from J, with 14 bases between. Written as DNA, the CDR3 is TGCGCCAGCAGTTCCCGAGGGGGGGTCGGGGAGCTGTTTTTT. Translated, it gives CASSSRGGVGELFF.

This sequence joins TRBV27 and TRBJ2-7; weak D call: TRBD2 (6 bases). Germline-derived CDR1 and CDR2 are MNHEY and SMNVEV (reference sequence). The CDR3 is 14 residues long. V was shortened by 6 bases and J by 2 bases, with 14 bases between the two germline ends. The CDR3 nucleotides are TGTGCCAGCAGCCCGACCAGGGAGGCCTACGAGCAGTACTTC. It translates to CASSPTREAYEQYF.

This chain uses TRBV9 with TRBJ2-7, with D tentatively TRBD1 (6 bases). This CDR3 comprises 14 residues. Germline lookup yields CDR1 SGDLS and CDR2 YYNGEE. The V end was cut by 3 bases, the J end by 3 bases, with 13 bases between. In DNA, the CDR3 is TGTGCCAGCAGCGCGGCGGACAGAAGCTACGAGCAGTACTTC. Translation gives CASSAADRSYEQYF.

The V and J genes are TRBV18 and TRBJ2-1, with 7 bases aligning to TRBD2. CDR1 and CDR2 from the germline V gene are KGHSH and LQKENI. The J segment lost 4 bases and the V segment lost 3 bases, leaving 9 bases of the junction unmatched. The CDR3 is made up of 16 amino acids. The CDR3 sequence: CASSPNGAGLYNEQFF. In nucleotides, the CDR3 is TGTGCCAGCTCACCTAATGGAGCGGGGTTATACAATGAGCAGTTCTTC.

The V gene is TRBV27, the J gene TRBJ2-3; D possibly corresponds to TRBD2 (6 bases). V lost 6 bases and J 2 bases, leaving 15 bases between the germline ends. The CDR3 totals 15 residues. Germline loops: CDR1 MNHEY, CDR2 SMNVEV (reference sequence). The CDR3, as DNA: TGTGCCAGCAGAAAAATAGCGGTTTTCACAGATACGCAGTATTTT. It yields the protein CASRKIAVFTDTQYF.

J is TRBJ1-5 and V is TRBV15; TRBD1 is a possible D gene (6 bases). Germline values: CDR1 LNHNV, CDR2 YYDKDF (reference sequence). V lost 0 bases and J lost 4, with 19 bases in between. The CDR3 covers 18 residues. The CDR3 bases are TGTGCCACCAGCAGAGATATTTGGGGGGGGCGGACTAATCAGCCCCAGCATTTT. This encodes CATSRDIWGGRTNQPQHF.

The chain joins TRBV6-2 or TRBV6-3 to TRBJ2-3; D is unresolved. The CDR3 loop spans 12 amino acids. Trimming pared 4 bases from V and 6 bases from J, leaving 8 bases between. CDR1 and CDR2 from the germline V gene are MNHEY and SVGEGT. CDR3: CASSSVYDTQYF. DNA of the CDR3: TGTGCCAGCAGTTCGGTATACGATACGCAGTATTTT.

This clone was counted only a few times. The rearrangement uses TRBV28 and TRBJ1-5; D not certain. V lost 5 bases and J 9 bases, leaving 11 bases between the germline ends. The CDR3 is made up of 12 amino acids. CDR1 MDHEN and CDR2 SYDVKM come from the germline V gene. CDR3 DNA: TGTGCCAGCAGTCCCCTGCGAGGGCCCCAGCATTTT. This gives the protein CASSPLRGPQHF.

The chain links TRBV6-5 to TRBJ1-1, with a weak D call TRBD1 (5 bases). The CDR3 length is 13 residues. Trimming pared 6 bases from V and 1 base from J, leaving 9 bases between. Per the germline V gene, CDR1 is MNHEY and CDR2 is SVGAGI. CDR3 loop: CASSFQGNTEAFF. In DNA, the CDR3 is TGTGCCAGCAGCTTCCAGGGGAACACTGAAGCTTTCTTT.

The CDR3 coding sequence is TGTGCCAGCAGCCAAGACGGTCCTGTCGTCCTGACTTTC. This gives the protein CASSQDGPVVLTF. The rearrangement joins TRBV3-1 (or the pseudogene TRBV3-2) to TRBJ2-6; D gene ambiguous. This CDR3 spans 13 amino acids. Trimming took off 0 bases at V and 12 bases at J, with 9 bases between the two ends. Germline CDR1 is LGHDT and CDR2 is YNNKEL (reference sequence).

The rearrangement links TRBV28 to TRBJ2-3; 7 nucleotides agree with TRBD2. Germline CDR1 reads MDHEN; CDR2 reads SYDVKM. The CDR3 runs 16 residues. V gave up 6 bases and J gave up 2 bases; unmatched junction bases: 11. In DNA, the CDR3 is TGTGCCAGCAGACAAACGGGGACTACCCCCACAGATACGCAGTATTTT. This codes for CASRQTGTTPTDTQYF.

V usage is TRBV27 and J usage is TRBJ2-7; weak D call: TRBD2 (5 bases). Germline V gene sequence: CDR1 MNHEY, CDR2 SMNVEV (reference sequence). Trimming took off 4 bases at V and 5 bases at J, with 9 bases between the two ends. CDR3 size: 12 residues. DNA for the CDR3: TGTGCCAGCAGTTCGGGGTTAAACGAGCAGTACTTC. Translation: CASSSGLNEQYF.

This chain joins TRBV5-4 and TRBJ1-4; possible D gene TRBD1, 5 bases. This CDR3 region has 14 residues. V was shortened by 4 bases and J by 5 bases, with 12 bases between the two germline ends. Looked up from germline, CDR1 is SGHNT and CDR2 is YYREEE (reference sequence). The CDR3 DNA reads TGTGCCAGCAGCCGAACAGGAAACAATGAAAAACTGTTTTTT. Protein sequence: CASSRTGNNEKLFF.

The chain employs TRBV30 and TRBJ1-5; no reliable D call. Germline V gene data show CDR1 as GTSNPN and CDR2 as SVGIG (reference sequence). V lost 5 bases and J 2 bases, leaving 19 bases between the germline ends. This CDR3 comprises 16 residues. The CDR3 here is CAWSGGSPGGNQPQHF. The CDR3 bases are TGTGCCTGGTCCGGCGGTAGCCCCGGGGGCAATCAGCCCCAGCATTTT.